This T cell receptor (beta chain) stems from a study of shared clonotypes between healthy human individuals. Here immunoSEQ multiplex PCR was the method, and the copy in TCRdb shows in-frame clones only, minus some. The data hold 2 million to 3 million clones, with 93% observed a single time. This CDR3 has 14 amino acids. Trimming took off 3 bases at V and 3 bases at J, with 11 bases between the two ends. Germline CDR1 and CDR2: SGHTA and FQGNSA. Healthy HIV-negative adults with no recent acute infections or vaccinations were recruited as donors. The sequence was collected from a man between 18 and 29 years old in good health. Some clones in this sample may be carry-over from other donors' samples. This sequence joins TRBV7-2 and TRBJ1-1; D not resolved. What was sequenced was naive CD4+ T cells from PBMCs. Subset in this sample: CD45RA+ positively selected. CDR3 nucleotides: TGTGCCAGCAGCTTTCGGCAGGTGGACACTGAAGCTTTCTTT. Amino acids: CASSFRQVDTEAFF.